The following is a T cell receptor beta chain sequence with its context. Its antigen is currently not known. Per-nucleotide qualities are absent, and no much larger clonotype sits a single base away. Naive CD8 T cell libraries were made from about 20,000 to 1,000,000 sorted cells using 10%, 30% or 50% of purified RNA. Naive CD8 T cells, defined as CD8+CD4-CCR7+CD45RA+, were FACS-sorted into RLT Plus buffer on a BD FACSAria II. Around 11 TCR copies' worth of Jurkat RNA were spiked into roughly 19,000-1,000,000 naive CD8 T cell samples to test detection sensitivity. Enrichment of CD8 T cells was performed with RosetteSep CD8+ T Cell Enrichment Cocktail and Ficoll-Paque, after which ACK red cell lysis was carried out. CDR3 length: 16 amino acids, cysteine to phenylalanine. Only the CDR3 DNA is retained, 48 bases long and in frame from the first base. Trimming removed 4 bases from V and 8 bases from J; the gene matches leave 11 bases unexplained. CDR1 and CDR2, looked up from the germline V gene, are MNHEY and SVGEGT.

The source of the sample is a study of molecular identifiers for immune sequencing clone quantification (dated by TCRdb to 2017 to 2018). At the level of the whole study: For a replicate experiment, the RNA from either 20,000 or 100,000 naive CD8 T cells was divided into five aliquots, and four of those aliquots went on to sequencing. This methods study benchmarked molecular-identifier clustering-based TCR repertoire sequencing (MIDCIRS) and TCR RNA copy counting, using CD8 T cells to do so.

Overall study results and their limits: Modeling estimated 3 to 3.5 recovered TCR RNA copies per cell, compared with approximately 10 by digital PCR, which implies around 33% capture efficiency. The naive libraries included spiked-in Jurkat TCR RNA (roughly 9 copies' worth), and this RNA is not part of the donor repertoire. The sizes of highly expanded clones could end up underestimated when identical TCR molecules share a barcode. When barcode sub-clustering was not used, chimeric consensus sequences inflated TCR diversity, with chimeras reaching as high as 47%. Spiked-in Jurkat TCR RNA equal to a single cell's worth was reported to be detectable even within 1,100,000 naive CD8 T cells. In CMV-specific effector cells, clones with more than 20 RNA copies contained over 98% of molecules, whereas in naive cells such clones contained under 1% of molecules.

Library prep was done by PCR. Sequencing was performed on an Illumina HiSeq 4000. Bulk TCR libraries were made following a previously described method, with the TCR primers given in Table S5. Purification of total RNA was performed with the Qiagen AllPrep DNA/RNA kit. Before analysis, reads from multiple sequencing runs of the same library were pooled. Per the source publication's procedure: Reads were retained only if an exact TCR constant sequence was present, and the retained reads were trimmed to 150 nt and grouped according to their 12-nt molecular barcodes. Within each barcode group, reads were sub-clustered at a 15% Levenshtein threshold, and quality-weighted consensus sequences were built per RNA molecule. Non-functional sequences were excluded, and lower-count sequences lying one edit away from another sequence were also excluded. Barcode sub-clusters with fewer than 20% of the maximum read count were removed, based on fitting two negative binomial distributions. The public reads were run again by TCRdb, first through fastp at Q25 and then through MiXCR, and only productive beta chains were kept. Each CDR3 protein gets just one entry, which takes the most common genes and DNA from the rows behind it. The V and J calls here are based on TCRdb, not the publication. The sample table lists under 600,000 distinct CDR3 sequences, about a fifth of them with a count of one. The ten largest make up 0.7% to 1% of the sample.

This TCR was sampled from a human donor in good health. Some libraries in this study had Jurkat cell RNA spiked in. The sample consisted of naive CD8+ T cells from blood, with Jurkat cell RNA spiked in. This specimen's cell subset or site label, per the study, means: FACS-sorted CD8+CD4-CCR7+CD45RA+ naive T cells. Rearrangement joined TRBV6-2 or TRBV6-3 to TRBJ2-3; 11 nucleotides in the junction match TRBD2. The CDR3 protein sequence reads: CASSSGTSGYVGTQYF. The sequenced DNA: TGTGCCAGCAGTTCCGGGACTAGCGGCTATGTTGGTACGCAGTATTTT.